This TCR beta chain was documented in a study of blood T cell repertoires in COVID-19. Study context: Some COVID-19 samples were acute and others convalescent; all came from the United States, Italy and Spain.

The CDR3 is 13 amino acids. The V end lost 4 bases, the J end lost 6 bases, and 16 bases lay between the germline ends. Germline V lookup: CDR1 GTSNPN, CDR2 SVGIG (reference sequence). In the original analysis: Nucleated cell number was recorded as an estimate derived from reference gene primer amplification. The protocol was immunoSEQ multiplex PCR, while the TCRdb copy is restricted to in-frame clones and leaves out a portion. V and J calls and clone size are given by that table; D and trimming were obtained from the DNA. The sample has over 200,000 clones; about 89% are singletons. This receptor was taken from a man aged 40-49 years who had recovered from COVID-19. Sample: peripheral blood. The chain uses TRBV30 and TRBJ2-7; maybe TRBD2 (6 bases). In nucleotides, the CDR3 is TGTGCCTGGAAGAAGGAGGGGATGGGCGAGCAGTACTTC. This gives the protein CAWKKEGMGEQYF.